A single sample is the source of the 10 T cell receptor beta chains below, sequenced in a study of T cell responses to AZD1222 COVID-19 vaccine (dated by TCRdb to the early 2020s). The time point label on this specimen signifies: about 28 days (+/-7) after the second vaccine dose. The library was generated by the immunoSEQ multiplex PCR assay. TCRdb took this table from immuneACCESS and kept in-frame rearrangements with V and J called. Such tables lack part of the clones; where checked against another copy, unresolved V genes explain under half of the gap, and the rest is unexplained. Here the sample has about 160,000 clones; approximately 94% occur a single time. In total, the top ten clones hold under 6% of the sample. The material sequenced was peripheral blood, taken 28 days after the second AZD1222 dose. The source is an adult who received the AZD1222 COVID-19 vaccine.

The gene calls are TRBV6-5 and TRBJ2-1; D might be TRBD1 (6 bases). Trimming pared 2 bases from V and 7 bases from J, leaving 15 bases between. The CDR3 has 15 amino acids. Germline CDR1 reads MNHEY; CDR2 reads SVGAGI. Here the CDR3 DNA reads TGTGCCAGCAGTTACGCTGGGGGCAGTATTAATGAGCAGTTCTTC. It is translated as CASSYAGGSINEQFF.

The chain links TRBV29-1 to TRBJ1-2; the D is unclear. CDR3 length: 12 residues. The V gene's germline CDR1 is SQVTM and CDR2 ANQGSEA. V lost 2 bases to trimming and J lost 6 bases, with 10 bases between them. CDR3 loop: CSVERPPNGYTF. CDR3 nucleotide sequence: TGCAGCGTTGAACGGCCCCCGAATGGCTACACCTTC.

The chain carries TRBV15 and TRBJ2-1, with 11 bases fitting TRBD2. V dropped 3 bases and J dropped 5; count of bases not matched to a gene: 6. CDR1 and CDR2 (germline): LNHNV, YYDKDF (reference sequence). The CDR3 runs to 16 residues. The CDR3 region has the DNA TGTGCCACCAGCAGGGTAGCGGGAGGGTGGAACAATGAGCAGTTCTTC. Translation gives CATSRVAGGWNNEQFF.

The gene calls are TRBV28 and TRBJ1-2, with D unresolved. The CDR3 is 18 amino acids. The ends were cut back, 2 bases at V and 4 bases at J, with 23 bases in the middle. Germline assignment: CDR1 MDHEN and CDR2 SYDVKM. The CDR3 nucleotides read TGTGCCAGCAGTTTAGCGAGTGGAGGTTACACGGAGGGCTATGGCTACACCTTC. The encoded protein is CASSLASGGYTEGYGYTF.

The gene calls are TRBV5-6 and TRBJ1-2; 9 bases are a match to TRBD1. J lost 0 bases, V lost 5 bases, and 11 bases had no gene match. The CDR3 is 17 amino acids. The germline gives CDR1 SGHDT, CDR2 YYEEEE. The CDR3 reads CASRGQGPHPANYGYTF. Written as DNA, the CDR3 is TGTGCCAGCAGAGGACAGGGGCCGCACCCCGCTAACTATGGCTACACCTTC.

This clone was detected a few times. The rearrangement links TRBV7-9 to TRBJ2-2; no clear D gene. CDR1 and CDR2 from the germline V gene are SEHNR and FQNEAQ (reference sequence). There are 16 residues in the CDR3. The ends were cut back, 6 bases at V and 3 bases at J, with 17 bases in the middle. In nucleotides, the CDR3 is TGTGCCAGCAGAGCGCCGTACAGATTAGACACCGGGGAGCTGTTTTTT. Its translation: CASRAPYRLDTGELFF.

This chain connects TRBV5-6 to TRBJ2-1; TRBD2 aligns across 10 bases. Germline V gene data show CDR1 as SGHDT and CDR2 as YYEEEE. This CDR3 is built from 15 residues. With 4 bases clipped from V and 5 bases from J, the junction kept 6 bases outside the gene matches. The CDR3 sequence: CASSLTSGPNNEQFF. DNA for the CDR3: TGTGCCAGCAGCCTGACTAGCGGGCCGAACAATGAGCAGTTCTTC.

This sequence joins TRBV7-2 and TRBJ2-5; D perhaps matches TRBD2 (6 bases). The CDR3 covers 14 residues. With 4 bases removed from V and 5 bases from J, the gap between germline ends came to 14 bases. From germline, CDR1 is SGHTA and CDR2 FQGNSA. The CDR3 region has the DNA TGTGCCAGCAGCTCGGGACTTCTGGGGGAGACCCAGTACTTC. Its translation: CASSSGLLGETQYF.

The chain is built from TRBV12-5 and TRBJ1-2; possible D gene TRBD1, 5 bases. Germline loops: CDR1 LGHNT, CDR2 FRNRAP. The CDR3 is 16 residues long. V was clipped by 2 bases and J by 8 bases, with 21 bases between them. The chain's CDR3 is CASGLTPGPGEEGYTF. The CDR3 DNA is TGTGCTAGTGGTTTGACGCCGGGACCGGGAGAGGAAGGCTACACCTTC.

The rearrangement links TRBV28 to TRBJ2-7; no reliable D call. CDR3 size: 14 residues. Germline values: CDR1 MDHEN, CDR2 SYDVKM. Trimming took 6 bases from V and 2 from J, leaving 14 bases between them. For the CDR3, the DNA is TGTGCCAGCAGGAAGACGGGTGGCACCTACGAGCAGTACTTC. Its translation is CASRKTGGTYEQYF.